This entry lists 3 T cell receptor beta chains sequenced from one sample in a study of blood T cell repertoires in COVID-19. Sequenced by immunoSEQ multiplex PCR; TCRdb stores in-frame clones only, minus some. The table lists 350,000 to 500,000 clones, roughly 88% of them singletons. Sequenced sample: PBMCs or T cells enriched from blood (not recorded which). All receptors come from a woman between 18 and 29 years old who had been exposed to COVID-19.

This chain links TRBV3-1 (or the pseudogene TRBV3-2) with TRBJ2-3; a weak D match, TRBD1 (6 bases). Germline V lookup: CDR1 LGHDT, CDR2 YNNKEL (reference sequence). Trimming shortened V by 2 bases and J by 3 bases, and 12 bases separated the two germline ends. The length of the CDR3 is 15 residues. CDR3 loop: CASSQQGIRTDTQYF. The CDR3 nucleotides read TGTGCCAGCAGCCAACAGGGGATACGAACAGATACGCAGTATTTT.

This chain uses TRBV5-3 with TRBJ2-1; maybe TRBD2 (6 bases). TRBV5-3 is classed as an ORF, of uncertain function. V was pared by 0 bases and J by 3 bases, with 19 bases between. This CDR3 contains 18 residues. This CDR3 reads CARSLAPEAGRHYNEQFF. In DNA, the CDR3 is TGTGCCAGAAGCTTGGCCCCAGAGGCGGGAAGACACTACAATGAGCAGTTCTTC.

The V call is TRBV6-5, the J call TRBJ1-5, with 10 bases matching TRBD1. The CDR3 sequence is 16 residues long. Germline trimming cut 0 bases from V and 7 bases from J; bases unmatched to any gene: 6. CDR1 is MNHEY, CDR2 SVGAGI, per germline. CDR3 in DNA: TGTGCCAGCAGTTACTCCGGACAGGGGGTACGACAGCCCCAGCATTTT. Amino acid sequence: CASSYSGQGVRQPQHF.